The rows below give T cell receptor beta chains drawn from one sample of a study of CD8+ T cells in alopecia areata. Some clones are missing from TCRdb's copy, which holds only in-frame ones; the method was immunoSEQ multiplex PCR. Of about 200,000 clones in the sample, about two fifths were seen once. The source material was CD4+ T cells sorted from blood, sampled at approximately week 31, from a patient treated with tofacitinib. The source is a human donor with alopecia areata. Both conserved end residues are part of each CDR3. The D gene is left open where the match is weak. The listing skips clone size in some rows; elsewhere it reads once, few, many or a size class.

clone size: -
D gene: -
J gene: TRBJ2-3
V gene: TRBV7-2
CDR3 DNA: TGTGCCAGCAGCTTTGTGGGAAACAGGGAAGGCACAGATACGCAGTATTTT
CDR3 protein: CASSFVGNREGTDTQYF

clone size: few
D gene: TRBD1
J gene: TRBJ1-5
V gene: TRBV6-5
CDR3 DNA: TGTGCCAGCAGGGGACAGGGTGTTAGCAATCAGCCCCAGCATTTT
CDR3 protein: CASRGQGVSNQPQHF

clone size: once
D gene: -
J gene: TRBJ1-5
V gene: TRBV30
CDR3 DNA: TGTGCCTGGAGTCCCCAGGGAGGGGGTCAGCCCCAGCATTTT
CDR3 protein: CAWSPQGGGQPQHF

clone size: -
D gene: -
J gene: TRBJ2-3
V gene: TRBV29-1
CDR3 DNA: TGCAGCGTTGGGGGTAGGAGCACAGATACGCAGTATTTT
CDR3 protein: CSVGGRSTDTQYF

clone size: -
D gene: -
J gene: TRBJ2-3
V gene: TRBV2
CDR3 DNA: TGTGCCACCGCCGGGGCACAAAGCACAGATACGCAGTATTTT
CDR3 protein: CATAGAQSTDTQYF

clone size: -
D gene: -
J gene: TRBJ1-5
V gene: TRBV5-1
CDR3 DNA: TGCGCCAGCAGCTTGAGTACAGATCAGCCCCAGCATTTT
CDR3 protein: CASSLSTDQPQHF

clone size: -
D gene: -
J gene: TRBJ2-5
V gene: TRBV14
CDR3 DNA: TGTGCCAGCAGCCAAGTTGAAGGACTGCAAGGAGAGACCCAGTACTTC
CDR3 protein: CASSQVEGLQGETQYF

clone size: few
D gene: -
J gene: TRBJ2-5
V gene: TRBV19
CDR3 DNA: TGTGCCAGCGGGGGCCAAGAGACCCAGTACTTC
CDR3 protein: CASGGQETQYF

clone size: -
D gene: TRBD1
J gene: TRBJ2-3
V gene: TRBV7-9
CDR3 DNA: TGTGCCAGCAGCAATGGGGACAGGGACACAGATACGCAGTATTTT
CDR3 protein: CASSNGDRDTDTQYF

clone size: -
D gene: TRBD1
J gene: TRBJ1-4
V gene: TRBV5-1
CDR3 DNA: TGCGCCAGCAGCTTGCGGGGACAGAGTAATGAAAAACTGTTTTTT
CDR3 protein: CASSLRGQSNEKLFF

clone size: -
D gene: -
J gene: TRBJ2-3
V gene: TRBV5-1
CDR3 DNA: TGCGCCAGCAGCTACGGGGGGCAGGGGCTCTCAGATACGCAGTATTTT
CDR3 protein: CASSYGGQGLSDTQYF

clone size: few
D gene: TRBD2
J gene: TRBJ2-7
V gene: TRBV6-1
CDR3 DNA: TGTGCCAGCAGCATGACTAGCGGGAGGTTCTACGAGCAGTACTTC
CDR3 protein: CASSMTSGRFYEQYF

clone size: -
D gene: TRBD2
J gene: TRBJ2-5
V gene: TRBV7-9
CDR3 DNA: TGTGCCAGCAGCTCGACGACTAGCGGGAGTGAGGAGACCCAGTACTTC
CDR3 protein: CASSSTTSGSEETQYF

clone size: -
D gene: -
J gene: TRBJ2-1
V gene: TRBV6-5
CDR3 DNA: TGTGCCAGCAGTTATGAAAGTAAGCAGTTCTTC
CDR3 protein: CASSYESKQFF

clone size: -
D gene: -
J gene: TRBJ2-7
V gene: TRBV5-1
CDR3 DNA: TGCGCCAGCAGCTTTCAACAGGGTCACGAGCAGTACTTC
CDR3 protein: CASSFQQGHEQYF

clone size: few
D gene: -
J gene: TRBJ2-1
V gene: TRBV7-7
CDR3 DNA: TGTGCCAGCAGCTCCCGGACGAGTTCCTACAATGAGCAGTTCTTC
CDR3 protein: CASSSRTSSYNEQFF

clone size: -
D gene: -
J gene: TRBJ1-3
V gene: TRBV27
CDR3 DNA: TGTGCCAGCAGTTTATCCCCAGGGCCGAGCTCTGGAAACACCATATATTTT
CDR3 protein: CASSLSPGPSSGNTIYF

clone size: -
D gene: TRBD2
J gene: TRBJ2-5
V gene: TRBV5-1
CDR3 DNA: TGCGCCAGCAGCCCCTTTCCGCGGACCTTAGCGGGGCAAGAGACCCAGTACTTC
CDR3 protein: CASSPFPRTLAGQETQYF

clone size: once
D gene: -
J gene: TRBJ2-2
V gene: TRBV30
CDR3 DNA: TGTGCCTGGAGTGTACGCCAAAACACCGGGGAGCTGTTTTTT
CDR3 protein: CAWSVRQNTGELFF

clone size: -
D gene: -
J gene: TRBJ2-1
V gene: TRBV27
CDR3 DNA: TGTGCCAGCAGTTCTCTAGCGCCCCCCGGTAATGAGCAGTTCTTC
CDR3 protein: CASSSLAPPGNEQFF

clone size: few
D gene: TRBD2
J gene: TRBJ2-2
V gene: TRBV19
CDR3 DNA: TGTGCCAGTAGTATTTTAGCGGGGCGTAAAGAGCTGTTTTTT
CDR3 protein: CASSILAGRKELFF

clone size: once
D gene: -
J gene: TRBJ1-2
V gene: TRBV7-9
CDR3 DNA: TGTGCCAGCAGACGGGACACCCCTAACTATGGCTACACCTTC
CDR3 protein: CASRRDTPNYGYTF

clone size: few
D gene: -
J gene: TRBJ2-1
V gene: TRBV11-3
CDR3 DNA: TGTGCCAGCAGCTTTGAAGGGGATGAGCAGTTCTTC
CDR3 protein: CASSFEGDEQFF

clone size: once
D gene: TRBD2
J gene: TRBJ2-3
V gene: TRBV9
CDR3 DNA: TGTGCCAGCAGCGTGCTAGCGGGAGTTATGACGGATACGCAGTATTTT
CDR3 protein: CASSVLAGVMTDTQYF

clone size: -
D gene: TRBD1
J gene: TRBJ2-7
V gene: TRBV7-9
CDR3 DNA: TGTGCCAGCAGCTTTTATGGACGACAGGGCCACTTACGGGACGAGCAGTACTTC
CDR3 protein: CASSFYGRQGHLRDEQYF

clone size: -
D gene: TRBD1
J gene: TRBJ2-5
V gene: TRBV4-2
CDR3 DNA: TGTGCCAGCAGCCAAGTTAGTGAGGCAGGGGGTGTAAAAGAGGAGACCCAGTACTTC
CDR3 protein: CASSQVSEAGGVKEETQYF

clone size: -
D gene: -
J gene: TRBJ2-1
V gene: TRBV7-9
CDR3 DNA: TGTGCCAGCATTTACAATGAGCAGTTCTTC
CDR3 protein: CASIYNEQFF

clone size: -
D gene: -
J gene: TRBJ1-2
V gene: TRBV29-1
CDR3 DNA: TGCAGCGCCATGGCGGGGACCGGGGGCTATGGCTACACCTTC
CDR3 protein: CSAMAGTGGYGYTF

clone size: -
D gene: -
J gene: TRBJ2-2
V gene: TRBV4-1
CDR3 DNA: TGCGCCAGCACCAACGTGTTCGCGAACACCGGGGAGCTGTTTTTT
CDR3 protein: CASTNVFANTGELFF

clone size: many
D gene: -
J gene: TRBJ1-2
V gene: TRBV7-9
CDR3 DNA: TGTGCCAGCAGCCCGGCGGGCAGCAACTATGGCTACACCTTC
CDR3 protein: CASSPAGSNYGYTF

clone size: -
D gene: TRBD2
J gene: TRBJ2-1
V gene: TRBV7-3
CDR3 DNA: TGTGCCAGCAGCTTACGGGGAGGGACGAGCTACAATGAGCAGTTCTTC
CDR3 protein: CASSLRGGTSYNEQFF

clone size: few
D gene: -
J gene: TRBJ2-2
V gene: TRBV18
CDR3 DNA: TGTGCCAGCTCGTACGGGGACGCCGGGGAGCTGTTTTTT
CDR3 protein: CASSYGDAGELFF

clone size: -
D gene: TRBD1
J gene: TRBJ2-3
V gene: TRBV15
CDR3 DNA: TGTGCCACCAGCCGGGACAGGTCCAGCACAGATACGCAGTATTTT
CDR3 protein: CATSRDRSSTDTQYF

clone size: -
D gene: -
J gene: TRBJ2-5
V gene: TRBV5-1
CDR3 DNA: TGCGCCAGCAGCTCTGTTAGGGAGATGAGCCAAGAGACCCAGTACTTC
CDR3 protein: CASSSVREMSQETQYF

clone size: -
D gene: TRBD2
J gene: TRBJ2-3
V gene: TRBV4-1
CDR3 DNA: TGCGCCAGCAGCCAAGATCCCGGACTAGCGGGAGTCCGCACAGATACGCAGTATTTT
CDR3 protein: CASSQDPGLAGVRTDTQYF

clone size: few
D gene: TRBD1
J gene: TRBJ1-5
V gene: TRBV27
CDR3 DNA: TGTGCCAGCGGGACAGGGGGCGCGGGACAGCCCCAGCATTTT
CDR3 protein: CASGTGGAGQPQHF